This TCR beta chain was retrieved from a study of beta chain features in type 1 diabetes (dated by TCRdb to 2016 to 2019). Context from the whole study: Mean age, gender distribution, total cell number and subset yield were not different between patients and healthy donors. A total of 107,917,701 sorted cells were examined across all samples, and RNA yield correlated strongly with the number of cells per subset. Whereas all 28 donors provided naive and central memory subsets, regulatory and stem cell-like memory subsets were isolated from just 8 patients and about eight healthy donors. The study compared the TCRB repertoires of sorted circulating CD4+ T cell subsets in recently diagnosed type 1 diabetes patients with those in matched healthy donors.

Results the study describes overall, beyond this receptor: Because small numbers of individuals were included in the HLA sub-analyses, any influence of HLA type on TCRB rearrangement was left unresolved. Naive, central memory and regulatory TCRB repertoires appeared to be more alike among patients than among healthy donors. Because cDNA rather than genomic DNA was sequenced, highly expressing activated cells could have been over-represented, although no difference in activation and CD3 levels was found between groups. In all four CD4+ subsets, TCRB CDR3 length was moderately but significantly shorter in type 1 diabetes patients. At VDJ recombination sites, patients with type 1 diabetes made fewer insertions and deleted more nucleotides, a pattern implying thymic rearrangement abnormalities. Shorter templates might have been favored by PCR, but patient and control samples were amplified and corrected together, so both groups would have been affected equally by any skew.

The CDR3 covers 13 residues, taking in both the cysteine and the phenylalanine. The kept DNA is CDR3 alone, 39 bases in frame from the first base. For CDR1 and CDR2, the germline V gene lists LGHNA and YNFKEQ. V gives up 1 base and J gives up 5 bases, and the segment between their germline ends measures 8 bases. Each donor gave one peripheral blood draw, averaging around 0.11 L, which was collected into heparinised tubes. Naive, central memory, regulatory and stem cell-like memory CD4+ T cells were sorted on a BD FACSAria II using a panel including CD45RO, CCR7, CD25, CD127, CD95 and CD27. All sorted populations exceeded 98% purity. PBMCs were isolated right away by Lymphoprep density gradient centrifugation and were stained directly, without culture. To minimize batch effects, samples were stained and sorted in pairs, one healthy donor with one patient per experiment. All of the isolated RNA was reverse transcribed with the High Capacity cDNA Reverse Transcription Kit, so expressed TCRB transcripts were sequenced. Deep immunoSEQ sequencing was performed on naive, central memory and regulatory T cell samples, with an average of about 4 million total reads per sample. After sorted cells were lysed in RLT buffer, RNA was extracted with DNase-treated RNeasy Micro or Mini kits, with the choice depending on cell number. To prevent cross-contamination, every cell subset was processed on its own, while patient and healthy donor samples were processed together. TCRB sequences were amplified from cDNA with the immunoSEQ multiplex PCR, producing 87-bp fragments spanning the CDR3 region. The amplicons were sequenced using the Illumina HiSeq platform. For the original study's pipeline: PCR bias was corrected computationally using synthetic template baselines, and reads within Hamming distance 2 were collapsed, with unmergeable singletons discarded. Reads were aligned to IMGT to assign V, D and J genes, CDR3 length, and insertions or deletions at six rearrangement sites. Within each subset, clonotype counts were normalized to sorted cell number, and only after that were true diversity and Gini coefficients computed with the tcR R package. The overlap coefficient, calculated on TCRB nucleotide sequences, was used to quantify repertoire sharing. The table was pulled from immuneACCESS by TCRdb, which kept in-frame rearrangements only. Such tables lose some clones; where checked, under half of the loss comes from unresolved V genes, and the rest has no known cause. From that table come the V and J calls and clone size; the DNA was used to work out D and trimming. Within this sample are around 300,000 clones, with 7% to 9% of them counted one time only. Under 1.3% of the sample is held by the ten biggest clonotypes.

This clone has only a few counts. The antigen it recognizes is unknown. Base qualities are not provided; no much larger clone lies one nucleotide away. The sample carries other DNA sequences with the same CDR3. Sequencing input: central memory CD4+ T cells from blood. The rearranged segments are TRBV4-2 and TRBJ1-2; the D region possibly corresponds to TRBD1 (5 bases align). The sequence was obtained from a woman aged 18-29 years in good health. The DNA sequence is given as TGTGCCAGCAGCCAAGGGGGGGTGTATGGCTACACCTTC. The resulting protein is CASSQGGVYGYTF.